These 21 T cell receptor beta chains share one sample of origin, sequenced in a study of response to subunit inactivated influenza vaccine. Using its own MiXCR run on the RT-PCR reads, TCRdb lists one record per CDR3 protein. The sample carries fewer than 600,000 distinct CDR3 sequences, approximately 7.3% recorded once. The sample in question was PBMCs from blood, obtained about 23 months after vaccination. The source of these receptors is a man aged 50-75 years who received an inactivated influenza vaccine.

This clonotype was found many times. This chain joins TRBV18 and TRBJ2-3; D is ambiguous. There are 14 residues in the CDR3. Per the germline V gene, CDR1 is KGHSH and CDR2 is LQKENI. With 3 bases removed from V and 0 bases from J, the gap between germline ends came to 7 bases. Here the CDR3 DNA reads TGTGCCAGCTCACCGAGCTCTAGCACAGATACGCAGTATTTT. It is translated as CASSPSSSTDTQYF.

This clonotype came up a few times. The CDR3 bases are TGTGCCACCAGTGACTGGAACTCCGAGCAGTACTTC. This translates into CATSDWNSEQYF. This chain connects TRBV24-1 to TRBJ2-7; no clear D gene. From germline, CDR1 is KGHDR and CDR2 SFDVKD. V was trimmed by 4 bases and J by 6 bases, leaving 9 bases between them. The CDR3 has 12 residues.

The chain is built from TRBV6-2 or TRBV6-3 and TRBJ2-7; a weak D match, TRBD1 (6 bases). CDR3 length: 14 amino acids. CDR1 is MNHEY and CDR2 is SVGEGT in the germline V gene. The V gene lost 4 bases and the J gene lost 5 bases, with 15 bases spanning the gap. The CDR3 sequence: CASSSNTGPDEQYF. DNA of the CDR3: TGTGCCAGCAGTTCAAATACAGGGCCCGACGAGCAGTACTTC.

This clonotype turned up a few times. The chain joins TRBV3-1 to TRBJ2-2; D is undetermined. V lost 6 bases, J lost 8 bases, and 13 bases lay in between. Germline values: CDR1 LGHDT, CDR2 YNNKEL (reference sequence). This CDR3 comprises 13 residues. In DNA, the CDR3 is TGTGCCAGCAGTTTAGACTCCGCGGGGGAGCTGTTTTTT. Protein sequence: CASSLDSAGELFF.

This rearrangement joins TRBV2 to TRBJ2-2; TRBD1 or TRBD2 may be the D gene (5 bases each). Germline V gene lookup returns CDR1 SNHLY and CDR2 FYNNEI. The CDR3 sequence is 12 residues long. V was shortened by 6 bases and J by 7 bases, with 9 bases between the two germline ends. CDR3 nucleotides: TGTGCCAGCAGCAGGGACGACGGGGAGCTGTTTTTT. The encoded protein is CASSRDDGELFF.

The chain carries TRBV10-3 and TRBJ1-4; 7 nucleotides align to TRBD1. The length of the CDR3 is 15 residues. The germline gives CDR1 ENHRY, CDR2 SYGVKD. Trimming at V came to 4 bases and at J to 6 bases, leaving 8 bases not matched to a gene. Written as DNA, the CDR3 is TGTGCCATCAGTGCGAACAGGGGTGGATATGAAAAACTGTTTTTT. Amino acid sequence: CAISANRGGYEKLFF.

In this sample, this clonotype turned up a few times. The J gene is TRBJ2-5, the V gene TRBV30, with a possible D match to TRBD1 (5 bases). CDR1 and CDR2 from the germline V gene are GTSNPN and SVGIG (reference sequence). V lost 2 bases and J 3 bases, leaving 10 bases between the germline ends. The CDR3 runs 13 residues. The CDR3 loop is CAWSYSTEETQYF. The CDR3, as DNA: TGTGCCTGGAGTTACTCGACAGAAGAGACCCAGTACTTC.

There are a few counts of this clonotype. The J gene is TRBJ2-5, the V gene TRBV7-9, with a weak D call TRBD1 (5 bases). With 4 bases removed from V and 5 bases from J, the gap between germline ends came to 8 bases. Per the germline V gene, CDR1 is SEHNR and CDR2 is FQNEAQ (reference sequence). This CDR3 region has 12 residues. The CDR3 is CASSSTVETQYF. In DNA form, the CDR3 reads TGTGCCAGCAGCTCGACAGTGGAGACCCAGTACTTC.

This clonotype was seen more than once but under ten times. V usage is TRBV7-2 and J usage is TRBJ2-7; maybe TRBD1 (7 bases). Trimming left V 7 bases short and J 4 bases short, with 17 bases between. Looked up from germline, CDR1 is SGHTA and CDR2 is FQGNSA. The CDR3 has 14 amino acids. The CDR3: CASTPQAGGYEQYF. The CDR3 DNA reads as TGTGCCAGCACACCCCAGGCAGGGGGGTACGAGCAGTACTTC.

The chain recombines TRBV30 with TRBJ2-7, with 9 bases that match TRBD1. This CDR3 comprises 17 residues. CDR1 and CDR2 (germline): GTSNPN, SVGIG (reference sequence). With 3 bases clipped from V and 2 bases from J, the junction kept 14 bases outside the gene matches. Here the CDR3 DNA reads TGTGCCTGGAGCGCAATCACCGGGACAGGGAGCACCTACGAGCAGTACTTC. It specifies CAWSAITGTGSTYEQYF. Based on the CDR3 plus reference TRBV30 and TRBJ2-7, the full variable domain is SQTIHQWPATLVQPVGSPLSLECTVEGTSNPNLYWYRQAAGRGLQLLFYSVGIGQISSEVPQNLSASRPQDRQFILSSKKLLLSDSGFYLCAWSAITGTGSTYEQYFGPGTRLTVT.

The chain links TRBV29-1 to TRBJ2-1, with D perhaps given as TRBD1 or TRBD2 (7 bases each). In germline, CDR1 is SQVTM, CDR2 ANQGSEA. Trimming cost V 0 bases and J 7 bases, with 19 bases left between them. The CDR3 extends over 16 amino acids. CDR3 nucleotide sequence: TGCAGCGTTGAAGATCGTCCGGCAGGGGGAGGGAATGAGCAGTTCTTC. The encoded protein is CSVEDRPAGGGNEQFF.

This clonotype was counted ten times or more. The rearrangement links TRBV20-1 to TRBJ2-3; possibly TRBD1 for D (7 bases). This CDR3 is built from 13 residues. CDR1 is DFQATT, CDR2 SNEGSKA, per germline (reference sequence). V lost 8 bases and J lost 2, with 14 bases in between. The CDR3 is CSTNRGLTDTQYF. DNA of the CDR3: TGCAGTACTAACAGGGGACTCACAGATACGCAGTATTTT.

Many counts were recorded for this clonotype. The CDR3 spells CASSVDGNYGYTF. The DNA of the CDR3 is TGTGCCAGCAGTGTGGACGGGAACTATGGCTACACCTTC. The rearrangement uses TRBV2 and TRBJ1-2; D is uncertain. Trimming shortened V by 4 bases and J by 2 bases, and 8 bases separated the two germline ends. The CDR3 spans 13 residues. Germline CDR1 and CDR2: SNHLY and FYNNEI.

This clonotype has a count of ten or more. The chain has TRBV5-1 and TRBJ2-1; no firm D call. This CDR3 comprises 13 residues. Germline CDR1 reads SGHRS; CDR2 reads YFSETQ. Trimming took 0 bases from V and 4 from J, leaving 5 bases between them. This CDR3 reads CASSLAPYNEQFF. The CDR3 nucleotides read TGCGCCAGCAGCTTGGCACCATACAATGAGCAGTTCTTC.

This clonotype has ten or more counts. The rearrangement links TRBV7-3 to TRBJ2-1, with D perhaps TRBD2 (6 bases). CDR3 length: 13 amino acids. Trimming left V 1 base short and J 10 bases short, with 11 bases between. Germline V gene sequence: CDR1 SGHTA, CDR2 FQGTGA. The CDR3 spells CASSLMIGREQFF. The CDR3 DNA follows: TGTGCCAGCAGCTTAATGATAGGGAGGGAGCAGTTCTTC.

CDR3 loop: CASAVAGGYEQYF. The CDR3 DNA reads TGTGCCAGCGCGGTCGCAGGTGGCTACGAGCAGTACTTC. This chain uses TRBV7-9 with TRBJ2-7; D unclear. The germline CDR1 and CDR2 sequences are SEHNR and FQNEAQ (reference sequence). V was pared by 8 bases and J by 3 bases, with 14 bases between. The CDR3 totals 13 residues.

There are a few counts of this clonotype. This chain connects TRBV30 to TRBJ2-7, with D uncertain. The V gene's germline CDR1 is GTSNPN and CDR2 SVGIG (reference sequence). The CDR3 is made up of 12 amino acids. The germline V and J ends were trimmed by 1 base and 0 bases, with 4 bases remaining between them. CDR3 nucleotides: TGTGCCTGGAGTGACAGCTCCTACGAGCAGTACTTC. Its translation: CAWSDSSYEQYF.

The genes are TRBV12-3 or TRBV12-4 and TRBJ2-5; tentatively, D is TRBD2 (7 bases). The CDR3 contains 14 residues. Trimming removed 4 bases at V and 5 bases at J, with 14 bases between. The CDR3 here is CASSSYREGETQYF. Written as DNA, the CDR3 is TGTGCCAGCAGTTCATACAGGGAGGGGGAGACCCAGTACTTC.

This clonotype came up many times. V usage is TRBV5-6 and J usage is TRBJ2-3; D is uncertain. CDR1 and CDR2 (germline): SGHDT, YYEEEE. V was shortened by 2 bases and J by 3 bases, with 10 bases between the two germline ends. CDR3 length: 14 amino acids. CDR3 sequence reads: CASSFPGSTDTQYF. CDR3 nucleotide sequence: TGTGCCAGCAGCTTCCCCGGGTCAACAGATACGCAGTATTTT.

This clonotype was detected a few times. J is TRBJ1-3 and V is TRBV12-3 or TRBV12-4, with D unresolved. The V end was cut by 2 bases, the J end by 0 bases, with 5 bases between. This CDR3 is 14 amino acids long. CDR3 residues: CASSLRASGNTIYF. CDR3 DNA: TGTGCCAGCAGTTTAAGGGCCTCTGGAAACACCATATATTTT.

The J gene is TRBJ2-1, the V gene TRBV20-1; 8 bases agree with TRBD1. This CDR3 has 16 residues. V lost 5 bases and J lost 1; bases outside the gene matches: 10. The germline CDR1 and CDR2 sequences are DFQATT and SNEGSKA (reference sequence). CDR3 sequence: CSASEGGTGSYNEQFF. The DNA of the CDR3 is TGCAGTGCTTCCGAAGGCGGGACAGGATCCTACAATGAGCAGTTCTTC.